By sample fraction, the clone carrying this T cell receptor (beta chain) is medium-sized. TCRdb reprocessed the PCR reads via MiXCR and lists one record per CDR3 protein. The table lists roughly 25,000 distinct CDR3 sequences, over 40% of them singletons. The data originate from a study of CD4 and CD8 cells across lung adenocarcinoma regions. V dropped 7 bases and J dropped 2; count of bases not matched to a gene: 11. In germline, CDR1 is MNHEY, CDR2 SVGAGI. This CDR3 is built from 16 residues. The sequenced sample consisted of CD4+ T cells from the center of a lung tumor. The sequence came from a male donor with lung adenocarcinoma. The CD4 and CD8 labels of this study may be unreliable. The chain carries TRBV6-5 and TRBJ2-1; 7 nucleotides match TRBD2. This CDR3 is CASTSRRLAAYNEQFF. Here the CDR3 DNA reads TGTGCCAGCACCTCTAGACGACTAGCAGCCTACAATGAGCAGTTCTTC.